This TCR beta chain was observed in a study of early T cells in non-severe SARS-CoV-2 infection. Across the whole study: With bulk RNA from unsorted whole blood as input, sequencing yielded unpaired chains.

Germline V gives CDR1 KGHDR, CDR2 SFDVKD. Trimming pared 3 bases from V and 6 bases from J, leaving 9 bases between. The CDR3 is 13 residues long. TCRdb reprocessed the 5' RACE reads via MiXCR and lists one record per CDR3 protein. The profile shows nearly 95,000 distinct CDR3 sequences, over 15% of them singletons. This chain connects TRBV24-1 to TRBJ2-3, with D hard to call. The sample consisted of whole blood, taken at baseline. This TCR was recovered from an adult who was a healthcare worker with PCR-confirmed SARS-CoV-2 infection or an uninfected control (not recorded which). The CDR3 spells CATSDPRWDTQYF. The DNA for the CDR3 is TGTGCCACCAGTGATCCCCGGTGGGATACGCAGTATTTT.